Sequencing of this T cell receptor beta chain was carried out in a study of T cells in Graves' hyperthyroidism and ophthalmopathy. Overall study findings and caveats: Ophthalmopathy was told apart from stable hyperthyroidism by a 13 V-J model.

Germline V gene lookup returns CDR1 MDHEN and CDR2 SYDVKM. V lost 7 bases to trimming and J lost 5 bases; unmatched junction nucleotides: 5. This CDR3 has 14 amino acids. This clonotype has at least ten counts. As yet, its antigen is unknown. RNA transcripts served as the template for amplifying TCR beta CDR3 regions. TCR CDR3 regions were first amplified by RT-PCR with HTBI primers. TCRdb called the multiplex PCR reads again in MiXCR, with one record for every CDR3 protein. The table shows under 600,000 distinct CDR3 sequences, with approximately 15% occurring only once. The J gene is TRBJ2-7, the V gene TRBV28; 13 bases map to TRBD2. This sequence originates from a woman between 35 and 50 years old with Graves' ophthalmopathy. Sequencing input: blood. This CDR3 reads CASTGGLAGNEQYF. The DNA for the CDR3 is TGTGCCAGCACCGGGGGACTAGCGGGAAACGAGCAGTACTTC.